The T cell receptor beta chain under discussion was sequenced for a study of blood T cell repertoires in COVID-19. Study context: The United States, Italy and Spain provided the acute and convalescent COVID-19 samples. Sources were T cells, B-cell-depleted T cells, or PBMCs; the material itself was cDNA or gDNA.

V was shortened by 5 bases and J by 1 base, with 11 bases between the two germline ends. CDR3 size: 15 residues. Germline V lookup: CDR1 ENHRY, CDR2 SYGVKD. In the study's own analysis: Reference gene primer amplification yielded estimated nucleated cell counts. The method was immunoSEQ multiplex PCR; TCRdb's version includes in-frame clones alone and lacks a portion of them. V, J and clone size derive from that table, while D and trimming were established from the DNA sequence. Among about 190,000 clones listed, about 88% were seen once. This receptor was obtained from a man in his forties with active or convalescent COVID-19. This chain joins TRBV10-3 and TRBJ2-2, with a weak D call TRBD1 (6 bases). The sequenced material came from peripheral blood. The CDR3 region is CAISTGTQNTGELFF. Here the CDR3 DNA reads TGTGCCATCAGTACCGGGACACAGAACACCGGGGAGCTGTTTTTT.